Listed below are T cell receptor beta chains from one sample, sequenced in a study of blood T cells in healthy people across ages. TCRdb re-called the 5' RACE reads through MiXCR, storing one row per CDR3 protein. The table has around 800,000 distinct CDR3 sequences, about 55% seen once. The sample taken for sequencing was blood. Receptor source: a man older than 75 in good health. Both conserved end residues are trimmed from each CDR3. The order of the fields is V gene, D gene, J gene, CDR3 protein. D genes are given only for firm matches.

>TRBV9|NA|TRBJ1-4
ASANGPGVDEKLF
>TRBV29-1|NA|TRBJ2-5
SVTPGYTYGQY
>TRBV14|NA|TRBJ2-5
ASSRYETQY
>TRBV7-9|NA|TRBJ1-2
ASSSGVGGYT
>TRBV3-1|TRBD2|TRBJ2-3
ASSQVTSGRALEY
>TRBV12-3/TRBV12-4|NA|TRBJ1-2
ASSLRTDYGYT
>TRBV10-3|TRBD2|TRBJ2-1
AISERASGVTYNEQF
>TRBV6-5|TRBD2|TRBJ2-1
ASSPREGYNEQF
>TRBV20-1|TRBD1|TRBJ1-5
SARDRVTQPQH
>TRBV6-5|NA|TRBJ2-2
ASSYATATNTGELF
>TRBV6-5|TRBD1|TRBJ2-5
ASSLQGWEETQY
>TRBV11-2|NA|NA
ASSLEVETYEQY
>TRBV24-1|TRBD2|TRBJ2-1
ATSEYGGGNEQF
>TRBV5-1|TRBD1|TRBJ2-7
AIQAGQGTGAYEQY
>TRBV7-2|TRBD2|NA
ASSWGGLAGEETQY
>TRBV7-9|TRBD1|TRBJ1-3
ASRLGQGEGNTIY
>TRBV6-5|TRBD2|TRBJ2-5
ASSYSGSPGTQY
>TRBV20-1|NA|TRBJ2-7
SARGGLPTYEQY
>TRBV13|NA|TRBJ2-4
ASSRRDASAKNIQY
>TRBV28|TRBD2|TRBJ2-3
ASNFPSLTSGWITDTQY
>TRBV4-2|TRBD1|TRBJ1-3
ASSQPDRDSGNTIY
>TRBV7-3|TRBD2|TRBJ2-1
ASSPTSVGEQF
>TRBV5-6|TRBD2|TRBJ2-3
ASSSYLPSGRAATQY
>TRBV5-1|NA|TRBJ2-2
ASSLSRVTGELF
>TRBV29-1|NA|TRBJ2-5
SVEEGQGPLY
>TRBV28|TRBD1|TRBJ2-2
ASSFGARQGVGELF
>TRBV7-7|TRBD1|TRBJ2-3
ASSGGQGIDTQY
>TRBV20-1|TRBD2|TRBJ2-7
SASPPSGTYEQY
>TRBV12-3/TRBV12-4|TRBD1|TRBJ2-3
ASSLDRAAY
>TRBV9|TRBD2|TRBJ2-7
ASSVGGGEQY
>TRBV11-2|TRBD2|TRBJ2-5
ASSAGLAGIPDEQY
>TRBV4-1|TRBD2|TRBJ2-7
ASRVLVAGDYEQY
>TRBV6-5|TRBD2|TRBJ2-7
ASMELAGVGEQY
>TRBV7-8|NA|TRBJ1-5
ATGSNQPQH
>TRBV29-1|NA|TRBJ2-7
SAGKVPGSYEQY
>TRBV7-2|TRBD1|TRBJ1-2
ASSSPSDRGRYYGYT
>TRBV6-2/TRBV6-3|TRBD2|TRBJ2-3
ASSYPQGLAGYDTQY
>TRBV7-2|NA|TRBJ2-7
ASSLRATGLTYEQY
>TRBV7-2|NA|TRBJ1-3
ANSRANSGNTIY
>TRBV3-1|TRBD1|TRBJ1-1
ASSRRDRNTEAF
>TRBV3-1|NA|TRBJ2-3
ASSRNRRPASTDTQY
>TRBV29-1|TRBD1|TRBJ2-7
SVGGTGGDEQY
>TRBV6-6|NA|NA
ASRSSRSRWQETQY
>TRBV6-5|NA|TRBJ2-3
ASKKLSGTDTQY